The present entry profiles one TCR beta chain with its context. This clone's antigen is unknown. The sample holds no much larger clone one base away, and base qualities are not on file. The entry originates in a study of cytomegalovirus exposure and HLA in healthy donors (dated 2017 in TCRdb). Broadly, across the study: According to a later analysis, the 100 to 150 validation repertoires were produced on the same platform as the 666 repertoires of the first cohort. The study aimed to test whether signatures of past pathogen exposure could be identified by cataloging public T cell receptors. Along with the roughly 700-subject first cohort, a separate validation cohort of 120 different subjects was used. The study combined high-throughput TCR immunosequencing, statistical association of individual TCRs with disease status, and machine learning to predict cytomegalovirus infection status. The investigation overall reported the following: The authors suggested that the approach could potentially be generalized to other disease states and immunological phenotypes. Of the cluster scores, 90% to 95% were above 0 in a later analysis, which found that TCRs clustered in the first cohort also tended to co-occur in the roughly 130 validation repertoires. Three of the identified cytomegalovirus-associated TCR beta chains were confirmed in vitro to be specific for cytomegalovirus antigens. A later analysis lacked HLA typing for the validation cohort, so it scored co-occurrence in that cohort across all 110 or so repertoires. In the study, approximately 160 TCR beta chains were listed as associated with cytomegalovirus. Cytomegalovirus status was reported to be diagnosed by the classifier with high specificity and sensitivity in both the original and validation cohorts. Most TCR sequences were seen in very few donors, while some public TCRs were found in many individuals.

The donors belonged to the validation cohort of about 110 subjects, which was separate from the roughly 700-subject first cohort. Receptor libraries were prepared by the immunoSEQ multiplex PCR assay. For the original study's pipeline: A statistical classification framework was built for diagnosing cytomegalovirus status from the catalog of TCR beta chain sequences. The immuneACCESS repertoire file appears here via TCRdb, limited to in-frame rearrangements. These files lack a portion of the clones; in checked studies, under half of the deficit traces to unresolved V genes, and the cause of the others is not known. V, J and clone size reflect that table, while D and trimming were determined from the DNA. The sample has 200,000 or so clones on record, around nine tenths of them singletons. Together, the top ten hold roughly 1% of the sample. Between the V and J ends, shortened by 4 bases and 2 bases respectively, the junction contains 15 bases. Looking up the germline V gene yields CDR1 SGHDT and CDR2 YYEEEE. Reading from cysteine to phenylalanine, the CDR3 counts 16 amino acids. CDR3 DNA only is kept here, 48 bases in frame from base 1.

The sequenced sample consisted of PBMCs. Recombination joined TRBV5-6 with TRBJ2-2; the D gene remains uncertain. This sequence was found in a woman aged 18-29 years in good health and CMV-seronegative. The CDR3 corresponds to CASSLVSPSNTGELFF. The nucleotide sequence reads as follows: TGTGCCAGCAGCCTGGTAAGCCCCTCCAACACCGGGGAGCTGTTTTTT.